The 14 T cell receptor beta chains below were found in one sample sequenced in a study of CD8+ T cells in alopecia areata. Sequencing relied on a cDNA template that was reverse transcribed from extracted RNA. Here immunoSEQ multiplex PCR was the method, and the copy in TCRdb shows in-frame clones only, minus some. The sample consists of approximately 200,000 clones, 55% to 70% of them appearing once. As to treatment: oral pan-JAK inhibitor, 5-10 mg twice daily. This material consisted of CD4+ T cells sorted from blood, taken at week 4, from a patient treated with tofacitinib. The receptors were sampled from a human donor with alopecia areata.

This rearrangement joins TRBV20-1 to TRBJ2-5; D not resolved. This CDR3 spans 10 amino acids. In germline, CDR1 is DFQATT, CDR2 SNEGSKA (reference sequence). Trimming removed 6 bases at V and 6 bases at J, with 8 bases between. The CDR3 sequence: CSALNKTQYF. CDR3 coding DNA: TGCAGTGCCCTTAACAAGACCCAGTACTTC.

The chain is built from TRBV7-2 and TRBJ1-5, with 10 positions matching TRBD1. After removal of 1 base from V and 15 bases from J, the junction contained 12 bases not matched to a gene. There are 15 residues in the CDR3. Germline V gene data show CDR1 as SGHTA and CDR2 as FQGNSA. For the CDR3, the DNA is TGTGCCAGCAGCTTAGGGACAGGGGGTGACCACGCCCCGCATTTT. Translation: CASSLGTGGDHAPHF.

This chain links TRBV29-1 with TRBJ1-5; 7 bases align to TRBD1. This CDR3 comprises 16 residues. Germline CDR1 reads SQVTM; CDR2 reads ANQGSEA. J was trimmed by 9 bases and V by 6 bases; bases with no gene match: 20. CDR3 coding DNA: TGCAGCGTCTCCGCCAGAACTGGGGGGACAGAACGGCCCCAGCATTTT. Translation gives CSVSARTGGTERPQHF.

This clone was recorded a few times. V gene TRBV28 combines with J gene TRBJ2-5; weak D call: TRBD2 (6 bases). Trimming cost V 3 bases and J 2 bases, with 19 bases left between them. The CDR3 is 17 residues long. From germline, CDR1 is MDHEN and CDR2 SYDVKM. The CDR3 nucleotides are TGTGCCAGCAGTTTCTTAGAGACGGGGAGGCTTCAAGAGACCCAGTACTTC. It encodes CASSFLETGRLQETQYF.

The chain employs TRBV4-1 and TRBJ1-5, with D unclear. The CDR3 sequence is 12 residues long. Germline lookup yields CDR1 MGHRA and CDR2 YSYEKL. Trimming cost V 1 base and J 7 bases, with 5 bases left between them. CDR3 region: CASSQANQPQHF. The CDR3 DNA follows: TGCGCCAGCAGCCAAGCAAACCAGCCCCAGCATTTT.

The chain has TRBV29-1 and TRBJ2-3; D gene uncertain. The germline CDR1 and CDR2 sequences are SQVTM and ANQGSEA. The CDR3 contains 10 residues. V was clipped by 4 bases and J by 7 bases, with 6 bases between them. The CDR3 DNA sequence: TGCAGCGTTGCTAAAAATACGCAGTATTTT. Translating it yields CSVAKNTQYF.

V gene TRBV29-1 combines with J gene TRBJ2-1; D might be TRBD2 (6 bases). V was cut by 3 bases and J by 3 bases, with 12 bases left in between. The CDR3 spans 14 residues. The V gene's germline CDR1 is SQVTM and CDR2 ANQGSEA. The CDR3 here is CSVEGGVIYNEQFF. The CDR3 DNA sequence: TGCAGCGTTGAGGGCGGGGTCATCTACAATGAGCAGTTCTTC.

CDR3 in amino acids: CASSNPSRLAGVETQYF. The CDR3 DNA reads TGTGCCAGTAGCAACCCCTCGAGGCTAGCGGGGGTGGAGACCCAGTACTTC. The chain has TRBV19 and TRBJ2-5, with 10 nucleotides matching TRBD2. This CDR3 is built from 17 residues. Germline values: CDR1 LNHDA, CDR2 SQIVND (reference sequence). Trimming took 6 bases from V and 5 from J; bases not matched to a gene: 15.

The V call is TRBV6-6, the J call TRBJ2-1; TRBD2 agrees at 9 bases. CDR1 is MNHNY, CDR2 SVGAGI, per germline (reference sequence). The CDR3 extends over 15 amino acids. Unmatched junction bases numbered 4, after V lost 4 bases and J lost 3 bases. As DNA, the CDR3 is TGTGCCAGCAGTTTTAGTAGCGGGGGCTACAATGAGCAGTTCTTC. Protein sequence: CASSFSSGGYNEQFF.

This clone occurred once. The chain couples TRBV9 to TRBJ2-6; D gene ambiguous. With 3 bases removed from V and 2 bases from J, the gap between germline ends came to 12 bases. Per the germline V gene, CDR1 is SGDLS and CDR2 is YYNGEE. The length of the CDR3 is 16 residues. The CDR3 DNA reads TGTGCCAGCAGCGGCCTTAGGGCTGCTGGGGCCAACGTCCTGACTTTC. This sequence encodes CASSGLRAAGANVLTF.

This clone has more than one count but fewer than ten. The V and J genes are TRBV10-3 and TRBJ2-7; TRBD1 might be the D (6 bases). The CDR3 has 16 amino acids. From germline, CDR1 is ENHRY and CDR2 SYGVKD. Trimming left V 0 bases short and J 10 bases short, with 22 bases between. CDR3 sequence: CAISESTPEGTTKQYF. CDR3 bases: TGTGCCATCAGTGAGTCGACTCCGGAAGGGACAACGAAACAGTACTTC.

The chain recombines TRBV6-5 with TRBJ2-7; D remains ambiguous. This CDR3 contains 13 residues. Trimming removed 1 base at V and 4 bases at J, with 8 bases between. The germline V gene has CDR1 MNHEY and CDR2 SVGAGI. DNA for the CDR3: TGTGCCAGCAGTTACTTAGGCGCTTACGAGCAGTACTTC. It translates to CASSYLGAYEQYF.

This clone occurred a few times. J is TRBJ2-5 and V is TRBV29-1; perhaps TRBD2 as D (6 bases). The germline V and J ends were trimmed by 4 bases and 3 bases, with 15 bases remaining between them. CDR1 SQVTM and CDR2 ANQGSEA come from the germline V gene. CDR3 size: 14 residues. The chain's CDR3 is CSVVSAGRKETQYF. CDR3 DNA sequence: TGCAGCGTTGTATCTGCGGGACGAAAAGAGACCCAGTACTTC.

The J gene is TRBJ1-2, the V gene TRBV29-1; TRBD1 agrees at 12 bases. This CDR3 has 14 residues. Germline V gene data show CDR1 as SQVTM and CDR2 as ANQGSEA. After removal of 3 bases from V and 8 bases from J, the junction contained 7 bases not matched to a gene. CDR3 sequence (DNA): TGCAGCGTTGACCGGGACAGGGGGCGCGCGGGCTACACCTTC. Amino acid sequence: CSVDRDRGRAGYTF.